Here is one T cell receptor (beta chain) with its context. Germline CDR1 reads SGHTA; CDR2 reads FQGTGA. The CDR3 covers 18 residues. Losses at the gene ends were 3 bases for V and 6 bases for J; bases not matched to a gene: 11. While infection was still active, Seattle patients were enrolled and then followed longitudinally. This sample was taken from a study of blood T cell repertoires in COVID-19. Study background: The United States, Italy and Spain provided the acute and convalescent COVID-19 samples. PBMCs, B-cell-depleted T cells, or T cells were the source of the cDNA or gDNA that made up the material.

In the authors' workflow: Nucleated cell number was recorded as an estimate derived from reference gene primer amplification. The assay was immunoSEQ multiplex PCR, and TCRdb's table has in-frame clones only and misses some. V and J calls and clone size are copied from that table; D and trimming were computed from the DNA. The table records 150,000 to 190,000 clones, roughly 84% of them present only once. The chain couples TRBV7-3 to TRBJ2-1; TRBD2 agrees at 13 bases. The specimen sequenced was peripheral blood. This clonotype was obtained from a woman in her sixties or seventies with COVID-19, enrolled during active disease. The CDR3 nucleotides read TGTGCCAGCAGCTTCAACCCCATAACTAGCGGGAGGGCCAATGAGCAGTTCTTC. Amino acids: CASSFNPITSGRANEQFF.